A selection of T cell receptor beta chains follows, all from one sample in a study of control samples from healthy donors and cancer patients. Clones were sequenced by immunoSEQ multiplex PCR, and TCRdb holds only the in-frame ones, with some missing. Of about 120,000 clones listed, around 90% are singletons. Sequencing was carried out using blood. The origin of the receptors is a man aged 45 to 65 in good health. Each CDR3 is given with its conserved first and last residue. Each record gives: V gene, J gene, clone size, D gene, CDR3 protein, CDR3 DNA. A D gene is named only where the DNA matches it firmly. The size of a clone is reported for some rows only, either as once, few or many, or as a class for expanded clones.

TRBV19	TRBJ1-1	.	.	CASSRGEYTEAFF	TGTGCCAGTAGTAGGGGGGAATACACTGAAGCTTTCTTT
TRBV2	TRBJ1-2	.	TRBD1	CASSGDRGYGYTF	TGTGCCAGCAGTGGGGACAGGGGCTATGGCTACACCTTC
TRBV2	TRBJ1-3	.	TRBD1	CAGGGTGRTGNTIYF	TGTGCCGGCGGGGGGACAGGGCGAACTGGAAACACCATATATTTT
TRBV6-2/TRBV6-3	TRBJ2-7	.	TRBD1	CASSFNRGPGEQYF	TGTGCCAGCAGTTTTAACAGGGGGCCCGGCGAGCAGTACTTC
TRBV19	TRBJ1-1	.	TRBD1	CASSARQGTEAFF	TGTGCCAGTAGTGCCCGACAGGGAACTGAAGCTTTCTTT
TRBV7-9	TRBJ2-1	.	TRBD2	CASSPSGLAGGSYNEQFF	TGTGCCAGCAGCCCCTCCGGGCTAGCGGGGGGATCATACAATGAGCAGTTCTTC
TRBV19	TRBJ1-2	.	.	CASSIGIRNYGYTF	TGTGCCAGTAGTATAGGGATCCGGAACTATGGCTACACCTTC
TRBV6-6	TRBJ1-3	once	.	CASRPRQGSSGNTIYF	TGTGCCAGCAGACCTCGCCAGGGAAGCTCTGGAAACACCATATATTTT
TRBV11-2	TRBJ1-1	.	.	CASSFWRGIGDTEAFF	TGTGCCAGCAGCTTCTGGCGGGGCATCGGGGACACTGAAGCTTTCTTT
TRBV27	TRBJ2-1	.	TRBD2	CASGGGVYNEQFF	TGTGCCAGCGGCGGGGGGGTCTACAATGAGCAGTTCTTC
TRBV24-1	TRBJ2-1	.	TRBD1	CATSDTGQGNNEQFF	TGTGCCACCAGTGATACGGGACAGGGGAACAATGAGCAGTTCTTC
TRBV7-2	TRBJ2-1	.	.	CASSLQGNEQFF	TGTGCCAGCAGCTTACAGGGCAATGAGCAGTTCTTC
TRBV4-3	TRBJ2-1	.	TRBD2	CASSQPPTSGPSYNEQFF	TGCGCCAGCAGCCAACCACCCACTAGCGGGCCCTCCTACAATGAGCAGTTCTTC
TRBV7-2	TRBJ1-4	few	.	CASSLLSGRTNEKLFF	TGTGCCAGCAGCTTATTATCGGGGAGAACTAATGAAAAACTGTTTTTT
TRBV10-3	TRBJ2-3	.	.	CAIKGAPSTDTQYF	TGTGCCATCAAAGGTGCGCCTAGCACAGATACGCAGTATTTT
TRBV11-1	TRBJ2-7	.	.	CASSPSLPYEQYF	TGTGCCAGCAGCCCGAGCCTCCCCTACGAGCAGTACTTC
TRBV6-5	TRBJ1-3	.	TRBD1	CASSYFQGGGNTIYF	TGTGCCAGCAGTTACTTCCAGGGGGGAGGAAACACCATATATTTT
TRBV30	TRBJ1-6	.	.	CGGSSYNSPLHF	TGCGGCGGGAGCTCCTATAATTCACCCCTCCACTTT
TRBV3-1/TRBV3-2	TRBJ1-5	.	TRBD1	CASSRGTGPNQPQHF	TGTGCCAGCAGCCGGGGGACAGGGCCCAATCAGCCCCAGCATTTT